This passage covers 10 T cell receptor beta chains from one sample sequenced in a study of OX40 agonist ivuxolimab in advanced cancers. Library preparation used the immunoSEQ multiplex PCR assay. The source is immuneACCESS, and TCRdb retained only in-frame sequences with V and J called. Part of the clones is not carried over; for the studies checked, unresolved V genes explain less than half of this, and the remainder is unexplained. Present in this sample are 100,000 to 150,000 clones, about 94% of which were seen just once. The ten largest make up 0.15% to 0.17% of the sample. The sequences come from CD4+ or CD8+ T cells sorted from blood, collected in a trial of the OX40 agonist ivuxolimab. The origin of the receptors is an adult with an advanced solid tumor such as melanoma, head and neck, liver or kidney cancer.

The chain uses TRBV15 and TRBJ2-2; D might be TRBD1 (5 bases). Germline lookup yields CDR1 LNHNV and CDR2 YYDKDF (reference sequence). Trimming stripped 0 bases from V and 4 bases from J, with 12 bases between. The CDR3 contains 16 residues. CDR3 DNA: TGTGCCACCAGCAGAGACTCCAACCAGGGCACCGGGGAGCTGTTTTTT. Amino acids: CATSRDSNQGTGELFF.

The chain carries TRBV6-5 and TRBJ2-1; perhaps TRBD2 as D (6 bases). Germline V gene data show CDR1 as MNHEY and CDR2 as SVGAGI. The V end lost 6 bases, the J end lost 9 bases, and 15 bases lay between the germline ends. CDR3 length: 13 amino acids. The CDR3 protein is CASSTGSRLEQFF. CDR3 in DNA: TGTGCCAGCAGCACCGGGAGCAGACTTGAGCAGTTCTTC.

This clone was observed once. The genes are TRBV4-1 and TRBJ1-4; D gene ambiguous. The CDR3 contains 15 residues. CDR1 and CDR2 from the germline V gene are MGHRA and YSYEKL. V shed 1 base and J shed 0 bases, with 6 bases lying between them. The CDR3 region has the DNA TGCGCCAGCAGCCAAGGGGGAGCAACTAATGAAAAACTGTTTTTT. This encodes CASSQGGATNEKLFF.

The gene calls are TRBV7-2 and TRBJ2-7, with TRBD1 matching over 7 bases. CDR1 and CDR2 (germline): SGHTA, FQGNSA. CDR3 size: 15 residues. Unmatched junction bases numbered 10, after V lost 3 bases and J lost 5 bases. Written as DNA, the CDR3 is TGTGCCAGCAGCTTGAGCCAGGGGGAAATGCACGAGCAGTACTTC. Its protein is CASSLSQGEMHEQYF. Full variable domain (missing parts from reference TRBV7-2 and TRBJ2-7): GAGVSQSPSNKVTEKGKDVELRCDPISGHTALYWYRQSLGQGLEFLIYFQGNSAPDKSGLPSDRFSAERTGGSVSTLTIQRTQQEDSAVYLCASSLSQGEMHEQYFGPGTRLTVT.

The chain links TRBV4-1 to TRBJ2-7; D assignment may be TRBD1 or TRBD2 (6 bases each). The CDR3 runs to 15 residues. Germline CDR1 MGHRA, CDR2 YSYEKL. V lost 1 base, J lost 4 bases, and 14 bases lay in between. This CDR3 is CASSQAAGQGYEQYF. The CDR3, as DNA: TGCGCCAGCAGCCAAGCTGCGGGACAAGGGTACGAGCAGTACTTC.

The chain is built from TRBV6-9 and TRBJ1-2; a possible D gene is TRBD1 (6 bases). V lost 6 bases and J 11 bases, leaving 19 bases between the germline ends. Germline CDR1 and CDR2: MNHGY and SVAAGI. The CDR3 extends over 13 amino acids. This CDR3 is CASSGTSRGKYTF. Here the CDR3 DNA reads TGTGCCAGCAGCGGCACAAGCAGGGGCAAGTACACCTTC.

This clone was counted once. V usage is TRBV19 and J usage is TRBJ2-5; no clear D. Germline CDR1 is LNHDA and CDR2 is SQIVND (reference sequence). V lost 0 bases and J lost 2, with 7 bases in between. The length of the CDR3 is 14 residues. The CDR3 region has the DNA TGTGCCAGTAGTATAGAGGGCTTTCAAGAGACCCAGTACTTC. It encodes CASSIEGFQETQYF.

The sample holds one count of this clone. The rearrangement joins TRBV5-4 to TRBJ2-7, with TRBD2 as a possible D gene (6 bases). The CDR3 spans 14 residues. Trimming removed 2 bases from V and 6 bases from J, with 15 bases in between. CDR1 SGHNT and CDR2 YYREEE come from the germline V gene (reference sequence). CDR3 residues: CASSLGDFRGEQYF. CDR3 bases: TGTGCCAGCAGCTTAGGGGACTTCCGTGGCGAGCAGTACTTC.

The J gene is TRBJ2-2, the V gene TRBV7-3; TRBD2 matches at 7 bases. This CDR3 has 16 residues. Germline V gene lookup returns CDR1 SGHTA and CDR2 FQGTGA. Trimming at V came to 3 bases and at J to 3 bases, leaving 7 bases not matched to a gene. CDR3 coding DNA: TGTGCCAGCAGCTTGGGACCGGGACTATACACCGGGGAGCTGTTTTTT. This sequence encodes CASSLGPGLYTGELFF.

The rearrangement uses TRBV19 and TRBJ1-4; maybe TRBD1 (5 bases). The CDR3 is 15 residues long. V dropped 6 bases and J dropped 3 bases, with 14 bases sitting between them. The germline V gene encodes CDR1 LNHDA and CDR2 SQIVND (reference sequence). CDR3 amino acids: CASSARRGANEKLFF. The CDR3 DNA sequence: TGTGCCAGTAGCGCCCGGCGAGGGGCTAATGAAAAACTGTTTTTT.